One sample yielded the 21 T cell receptor beta chains listed below, sequenced in a study of blood T cell repertoires in COVID-19. The data were produced by immunoSEQ multiplex PCR, yet TCRdb's version contains in-frame clones alone and is incomplete. The sample shows under 500,000 clones, approximately 90% of them seen only once. The sample was peripheral blood. These receptors all stem from a woman aged 25 to 39 with acute or convalescent COVID-19.

The V and J genes are TRBV5-1 and TRBJ2-6; no reliable D call. This CDR3 region has 16 residues. V lost 0 bases, J lost 0 bases, and 7 bases lay in between. Germline V gene data show CDR1 as SGHRS and CDR2 as YFSETQ. The CDR3 loop is CASSLDRPSGANVLTF. Written as DNA, the CDR3 is TGCGCCAGCAGCTTGGACAGACCCTCTGGGGCCAACGTCCTGACTTTC.

The chain is built from TRBV3-1 (or the pseudogene TRBV3-2) and TRBJ2-7; 10 bases line up with TRBD2. Unmatched junction bases numbered 4, after V lost 5 bases and J lost 0 bases. CDR1 is LGHDT and CDR2 is YNNKEL in the germline V gene (reference sequence). There are 15 residues in the CDR3. As DNA, the CDR3 is TGTGCCAGCAGCAAAAGCGGGGGGGCCTCCTACGAGCAGTACTTC. Its protein is CASSKSGGASYEQYF.

In DNA form, the CDR3 reads TGCGCCAGCAGCCTAAGGACAGAATGGAACGAGCAGTACTTC. Residues: CASSLRTEWNEQYF. This sequence joins TRBV5-1 and TRBJ2-7, with D tentatively TRBD1 (6 bases). CDR1 is SGHRS, CDR2 YFSETQ, per germline. Trimming cost V 4 bases and J 5 bases, with 16 bases left between them. The CDR3 contains 14 residues.

This clone was seen a few times. This chain connects TRBV6-6 to TRBJ2-3, with D perhaps matching TRBD1 (5 bases). Trimming shortened V by 6 bases and J by 0 bases, and 16 bases separated the two germline ends. The CDR3 is 16 residues long. Germline V gene data show CDR1 as MNHNY and CDR2 as SVGAGI (reference sequence). DNA of the CDR3: TGTGCCAGCAGCCAAGCCCGACAGTTCAGCACAGATACGCAGTATTTT. It is translated as CASSQARQFSTDTQYF.

This chain uses TRBV25-1 with TRBJ2-3, with 7 bases matching TRBD2. This CDR3 contains 16 residues. From germline, CDR1 is MGHDK and CDR2 SYGVNS. Trimming removed 3 bases from V and 7 bases from J; junction bases left unmatched: 13. For the CDR3, the DNA is TGTGCCAGCAGTGACCCGCCTGGGCGGGGGTGGAATACGCAGTATTTT. Protein sequence: CASSDPPGRGWNTQYF.

CDR3 loop: CASSPGTGGDEKLFF. The CDR3 DNA follows: TGTGCCAGCAGTCCCGGGACAGGGGGCGATGAAAAACTGTTTTTT. The chain joins TRBV7-7 to TRBJ1-4, with TRBD1 identical over 12 bases. CDR1 is SSHAT, CDR2 FNYEAQ, per germline (reference sequence). The CDR3 runs to 15 residues. Trimming cost V 6 bases and J 6 bases; bases outside gene matches: 5. The complete variable domain, with remaining parts taken from reference TRBV7-7 and TRBJ1-4, reads GAGVSQSPRYKVTKRGQDVTLRCDPISSHATLYWYQQALGQGPEFLTYFNYEAQPDKSGLPSDRFSAERPEGSISTLTIQRTEQRDSAMYRCASSPGTGGDEKLFFGSGTQLSVL.

V and J are TRBV27 and TRBJ1-1, with D maybe TRBD1 (5 bases). CDR3 size: 13 residues. Germline loops: CDR1 MNHEY, CDR2 SMNVEV (reference sequence). The germline V and J ends were trimmed by 5 bases and 1 base, with 8 bases remaining between them. For the CDR3, the DNA is TGTGCCAGCAGTCCGCAGGGGAACACTGAAGCTTTCTTT. Its translation is CASSPQGNTEAFF.

The chain employs TRBV4-2 and TRBJ1-5; D gene unclear. The CDR3 runs to 14 residues. V was shortened by 0 bases and J by 4 bases, with 7 bases between the two germline ends. The germline V gene has CDR1 LGHNA and CDR2 YNFKEQ. CDR3 in DNA: TGTGCCAGCAGCCAAGATCATAGAAATCAGCCCCAGCATTTT. This encodes CASSQDHRNQPQHF.

The gene calls are TRBV24-1 and TRBJ2-5, with 7 bases aligning to TRBD1. This CDR3 is built from 15 residues. CDR1 is KGHDR, CDR2 SFDVKD, per germline. V gave up 4 bases and J gave up 5 bases; unmatched junction bases: 9. DNA for the CDR3: TGTGCCACCAGTGAAAACGGCGACAGGGTGGAGACCCAGTACTTC. Amino acids: CATSENGDRVETQYF.

The gene calls are TRBV9 and TRBJ2-7; 12 nucleotides align to TRBD1. The CDR3 length is 16 residues. With 0 bases clipped from V and 0 bases from J, the junction kept 1 base outside the gene matches. The germline gives CDR1 SGDLS, CDR2 YYNGEE. The CDR3 reads CASSVGGQGASYEQYF. The CDR3 nucleotides are TGTGCCAGCAGCGTAGGGGGACAGGGGGCCTCCTACGAGCAGTACTTC.

V gene TRBV24-1 combines with J gene TRBJ2-1; D is possibly TRBD2 (6 bases). Germline lookup yields CDR1 KGHDR and CDR2 SFDVKD. The CDR3 is made up of 15 amino acids. Trimming removed 5 bases from V and 3 bases from J, with 13 bases in between. The CDR3 DNA follows: TGTGCCACCAGTGCGACTAGGTTGGACTACAATGAGCAGTTCTTC. This codes for CATSATRLDYNEQFF.

For the CDR3, the DNA is TGCGCCAGCAGTTCGGGGACCTACGAGCAGTACTTC. Its translation is CASSSGTYEQYF. The chain joins TRBV10-2 to TRBJ2-7; a weak D match, TRBD2 (5 bases). The CDR3 is 12 amino acids. V was trimmed by 5 bases and J by 2 bases, leaving 7 bases between them. Germline CDR1 is WSHSY and CDR2 is SAAADI.

This clone was recorded once. J is TRBJ2-6 and V is TRBV28, with TRBD2 matching 16 bases. The length of the CDR3 is 21 residues. CDR1 and CDR2 from the germline V gene are MDHEN and SYDVKM. J gave up 2 bases and V 4 bases, and 11 bases lay outside the gene matches. Written as DNA, the CDR3 is TGTGCCAGCAGTTCTTACGCCGGGACTAGCGGGGGGGCAGCTGGGGCCAACGTCCTGACTTTC. Translation gives CASSSYAGTSGGAAGANVLTF.

This clone has just one count. V gene TRBV30 combines with J gene TRBJ2-7; D is uncertain. The CDR3 runs 12 residues. Germline V gene data show CDR1 as GTSNPN and CDR2 as SVGIG (reference sequence). V lost 2 bases and J lost 4, with 9 bases in between. For the CDR3, the DNA is TGTGCCTGGAGTTGGGCTCGTTACGAGCAGTACTTC. Protein product: CAWSWARYEQYF.

This clone was detected only once. This sequence joins TRBV5-8 and TRBJ1-2; 8 bases agree with TRBD1. Germline V gene sequence: CDR1 SGHTS, CDR2 YDEGEE. With 3 bases clipped from V and 2 bases from J, the junction kept 9 bases outside the gene matches. The CDR3 covers 16 residues. Here the CDR3 reads CASSWALTGGNYGYTF. CDR3 coding DNA: TGTGCCAGCAGCTGGGCCTTAACAGGGGGAAACTATGGCTACACCTTC.

A single count supports this clone. This chain connects TRBV29-1 to TRBJ1-1, with no clear D. The CDR3 is 11 residues long. Germline-derived CDR1 and CDR2 are SQVTM and ANQGSEA. The V end lost 6 bases, the J end lost 1 base, and 6 bases lay between the germline ends. The CDR3 DNA reads TGCAGCGTCCTTCGGAACACTGAAGCTTTCTTT. Translation gives CSVLRNTEAFF. Full variable domain (rest looked up from reference TRBV29-1 and TRBJ1-1): SAVISQKPSRDICQRGTSLTIQCQVDSQVTMMFWYRQQPGQSLTLIATANQGSEATYESGFVIDKFPISRPNLTFSTLTVSNMSPEDSSIYLCSVLRNTEAFFGQGTRLTVV.

The chain uses TRBV5-1 and TRBJ2-7; 9 bases align to TRBD1. Looked up from germline, CDR1 is SGHRS and CDR2 is YFSETQ. The CDR3 sequence is 15 residues long. V lost 0 bases to trimming and J lost 5 bases; unmatched junction nucleotides: 6. The CDR3 region is CASSLGGTGPHEQYF. CDR3 coding DNA: TGCGCCAGCAGCTTGGGAGGGACAGGGCCCCACGAGCAGTACTTC. The full variable domain, rest sourced from reference TRBV5-1 and TRBJ2-7, is KAGVTQTPRYLIKTRGQQVTLSCSPISGHRSVSWYQQTPGQGLQFLFEYFSETQRNKGNFPGRFSGRQFSNSRSEMNVSTLELGDSALYLCASSLGGTGPHEQYFGPGTRLTVT.

This chain links TRBV4-1 with TRBJ2-5; 8 bases map to TRBD2. The V gene's germline CDR1 is MGHRA and CDR2 YSYEKL. The V gene end was trimmed by 4 bases and the J gene end by 4 bases; junction bases not matched to a gene: 17. The CDR3 contains 18 residues. The CDR3 loop reads CASSRGDSGDTGRETQYF. Here the CDR3 DNA reads TGCGCCAGCAGCCGAGGCGATAGCGGGGATACGGGAAGAGAGACCCAGTACTTC.

The rearrangement uses TRBV2 and TRBJ1-3; weak D call: TRBD1 (6 bases). Per germline, CDR1 SNHLY and CDR2 FYNNEI. The CDR3 consists of 15 residues. Trimming removed 5 bases at V and 5 bases at J, with 16 bases between. The CDR3 DNA sequence: TGTGCCAGCAGTAGGGGACACAATAGCCGAAACACCATATATTTT. As protein: CASSRGHNSRNTIYF.

The chain recombines TRBV14 with TRBJ2-3; 7 bases align to TRBD2. CDR3 length: 15 residues. Germline trimming cut 8 bases from V and 7 bases from J; bases unmatched to any gene: 15. Germline V lookup: CDR1 SGHDN, CDR2 FVKESK. CDR3 bases: TGTGCCAGCGCCGGGTCTAGCGGTTATAAAAATACGCAGTATTTT. Amino acids: CASAGSSGYKNTQYF.

This rearrangement joins TRBV18 to TRBJ2-5; 13 nucleotides match TRBD2. Germline V lookup: CDR1 KGHSH, CDR2 LQKENI. The CDR3 extends over 15 amino acids. Losses at the gene ends were 3 bases for V and 3 bases for J; bases not matched to a gene: 1. As DNA, the CDR3 is TGTGCCAGCTCACCTGGACTAGCGGGGGAAGAGACCCAGTACTTC. As protein: CASSPGLAGEETQYF.